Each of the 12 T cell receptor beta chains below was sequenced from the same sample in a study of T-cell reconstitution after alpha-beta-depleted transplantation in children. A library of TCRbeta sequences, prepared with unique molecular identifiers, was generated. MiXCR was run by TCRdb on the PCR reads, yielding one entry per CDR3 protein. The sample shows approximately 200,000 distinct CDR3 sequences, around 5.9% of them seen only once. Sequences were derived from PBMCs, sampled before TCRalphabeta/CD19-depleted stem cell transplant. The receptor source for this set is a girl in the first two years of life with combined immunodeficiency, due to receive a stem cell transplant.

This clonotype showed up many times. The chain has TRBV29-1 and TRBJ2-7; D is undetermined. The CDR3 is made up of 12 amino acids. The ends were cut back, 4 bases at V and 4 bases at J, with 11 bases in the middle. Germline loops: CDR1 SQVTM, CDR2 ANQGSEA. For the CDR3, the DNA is TGCAGCGTTGGCCTCGAAGGGTACGAGCAGTACTTC. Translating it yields CSVGLEGYEQYF.

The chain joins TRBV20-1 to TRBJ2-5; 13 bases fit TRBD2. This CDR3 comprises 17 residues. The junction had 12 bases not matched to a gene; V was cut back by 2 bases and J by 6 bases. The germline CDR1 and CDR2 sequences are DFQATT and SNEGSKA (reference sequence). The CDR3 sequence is CSARPLQLAGGPKTQYF. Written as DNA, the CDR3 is TGCAGTGCTAGACCCCTCCAACTAGCGGGAGGGCCGAAGACCCAGTACTTC.

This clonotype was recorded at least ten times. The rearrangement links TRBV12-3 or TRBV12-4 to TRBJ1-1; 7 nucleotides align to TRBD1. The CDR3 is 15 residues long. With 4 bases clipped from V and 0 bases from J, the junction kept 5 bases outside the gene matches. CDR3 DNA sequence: TGTGCCAGCAGTTCCGGGACAGCCATGAACACTGAAGCTTTCTTT. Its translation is CASSSGTAMNTEAFF.

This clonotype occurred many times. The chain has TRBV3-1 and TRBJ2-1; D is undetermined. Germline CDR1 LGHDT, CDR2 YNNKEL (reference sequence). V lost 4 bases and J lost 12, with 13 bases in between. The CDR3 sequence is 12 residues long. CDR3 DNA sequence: TGTGCCAGCAGCCTGTACGCAACTGGGCAGTTCTTC. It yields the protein CASSLYATGQFF.

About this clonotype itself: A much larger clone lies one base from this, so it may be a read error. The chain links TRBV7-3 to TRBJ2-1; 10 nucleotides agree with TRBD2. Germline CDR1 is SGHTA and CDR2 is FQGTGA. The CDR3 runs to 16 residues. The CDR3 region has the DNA TGTGTCAGCAGCCTTAGCGGGAGGAGCTCCTACAATGAGCAGTTCTTC. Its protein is CVSSLSGRSSYNEQFF.

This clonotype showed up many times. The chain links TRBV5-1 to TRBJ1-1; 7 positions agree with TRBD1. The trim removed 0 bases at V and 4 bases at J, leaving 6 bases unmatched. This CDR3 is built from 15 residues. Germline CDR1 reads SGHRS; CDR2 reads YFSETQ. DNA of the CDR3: TGCGCCAGCAGCTTGGAACAGGGGATGGTCACTGAAGCTTTCTTT. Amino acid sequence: CASSLEQGMVTEAFF.

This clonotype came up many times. The DNA of the CDR3 is TGTGCCAGCAGCAGGGGGGGGAAGTCCTACGAGCAGTACTTC. Its translation: CASSRGGKSYEQYF. The gene calls are TRBV27 and TRBJ2-7; tentatively, D is TRBD1 or TRBD2 (7 bases each). CDR3 length: 14 amino acids. Trimming pared 6 bases from V and 1 base from J, leaving 13 bases between. Germline lookup yields CDR1 MNHEY and CDR2 SMNVEV (reference sequence).

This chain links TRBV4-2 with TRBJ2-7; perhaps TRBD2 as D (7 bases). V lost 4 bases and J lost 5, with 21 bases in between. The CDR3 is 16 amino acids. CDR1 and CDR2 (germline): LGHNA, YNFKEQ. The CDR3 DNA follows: TGTGCCAGCAGCCCCGGCGGGGGCAGAGCCCTTAACGAGCAGTACTTC. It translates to CASSPGGGRALNEQYF.

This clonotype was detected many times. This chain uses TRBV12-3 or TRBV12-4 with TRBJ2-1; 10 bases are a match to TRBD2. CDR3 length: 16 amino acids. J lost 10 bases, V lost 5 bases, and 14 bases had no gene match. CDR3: CASSHSAGGILEEQFF. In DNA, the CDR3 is TGTGCCAGCAGTCACTCAGCGGGGGGGATCTTGGAGGAGCAGTTCTTC.

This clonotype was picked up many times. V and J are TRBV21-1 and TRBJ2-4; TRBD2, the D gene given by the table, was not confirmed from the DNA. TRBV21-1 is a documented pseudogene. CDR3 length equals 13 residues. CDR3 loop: CASTTWKGPAEYF. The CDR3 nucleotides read TGTGCCAGCACCACCTGGAAGGGGCCCGCCGAGTACTTC.

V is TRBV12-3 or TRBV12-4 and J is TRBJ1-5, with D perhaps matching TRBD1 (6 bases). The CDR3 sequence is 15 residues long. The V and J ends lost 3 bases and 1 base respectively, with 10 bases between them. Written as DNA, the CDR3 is TGTGCCAGCAGTTTGGACAGCCTGAGCAATCAGCCCCAGCATTTT. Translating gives CASSLDSLSNQPQHF.

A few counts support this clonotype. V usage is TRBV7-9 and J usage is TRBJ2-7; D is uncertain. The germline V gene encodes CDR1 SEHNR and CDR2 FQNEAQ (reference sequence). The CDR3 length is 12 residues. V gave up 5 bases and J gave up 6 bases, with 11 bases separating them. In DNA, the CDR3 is TGTGCCAGCAGCGCCTACAATACCGAGCAGTACTTC. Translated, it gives CASSAYNTEQYF.